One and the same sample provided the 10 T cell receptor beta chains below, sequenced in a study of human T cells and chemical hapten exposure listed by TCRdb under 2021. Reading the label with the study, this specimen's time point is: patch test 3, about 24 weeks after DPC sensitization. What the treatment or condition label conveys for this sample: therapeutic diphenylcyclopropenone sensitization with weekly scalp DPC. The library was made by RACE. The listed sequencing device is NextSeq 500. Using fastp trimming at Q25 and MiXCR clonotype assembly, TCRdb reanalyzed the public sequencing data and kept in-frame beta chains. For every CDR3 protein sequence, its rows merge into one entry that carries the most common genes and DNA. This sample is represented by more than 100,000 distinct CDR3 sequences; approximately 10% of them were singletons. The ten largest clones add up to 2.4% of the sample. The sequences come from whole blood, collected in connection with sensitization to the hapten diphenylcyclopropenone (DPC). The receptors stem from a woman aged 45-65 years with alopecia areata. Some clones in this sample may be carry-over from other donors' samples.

The CDR3 reads CASSSSGGGHGGTQYF. The CDR3 DNA reads as TGTGCCAGCAGCTCCAGCGGGGGGGGCCACGGGGGGACCCAGTACTTC. The J gene is TRBJ2-5, the V gene TRBV7-2; 10 nucleotides match TRBD2. V was clipped by 4 bases and J by 7 bases; unmatched bases: 12. The germline CDR1 and CDR2 sequences are SGHTA and FQGNSA. The CDR3 covers 16 residues.

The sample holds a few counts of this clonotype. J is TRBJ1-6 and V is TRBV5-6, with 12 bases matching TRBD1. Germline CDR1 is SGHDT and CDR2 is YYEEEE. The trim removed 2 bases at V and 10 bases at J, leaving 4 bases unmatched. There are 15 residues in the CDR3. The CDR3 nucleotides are TGTGCCAGCAGCTTTGGGACAGGGGGCAAATCACCCCTCCACTTT. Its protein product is CASSFGTGGKSPLHF.

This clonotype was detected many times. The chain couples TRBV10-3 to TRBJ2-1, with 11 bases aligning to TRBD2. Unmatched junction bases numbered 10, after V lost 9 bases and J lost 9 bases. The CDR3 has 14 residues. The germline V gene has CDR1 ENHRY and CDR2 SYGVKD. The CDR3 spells CAISLAGGPGEQFF. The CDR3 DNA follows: TGTGCCATTTCCTTAGCGGGGGGGCCTGGTGAGCAGTTCTTC.

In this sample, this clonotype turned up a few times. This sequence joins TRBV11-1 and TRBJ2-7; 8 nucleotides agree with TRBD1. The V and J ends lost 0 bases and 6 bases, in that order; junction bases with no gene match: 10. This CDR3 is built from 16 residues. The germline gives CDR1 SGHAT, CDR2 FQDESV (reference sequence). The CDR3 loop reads CASSLASGTGWAEQYF. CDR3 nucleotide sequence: TGTGCCAGCAGCTTAGCCTCCGGGACAGGCTGGGCCGAGCAGTACTTC.

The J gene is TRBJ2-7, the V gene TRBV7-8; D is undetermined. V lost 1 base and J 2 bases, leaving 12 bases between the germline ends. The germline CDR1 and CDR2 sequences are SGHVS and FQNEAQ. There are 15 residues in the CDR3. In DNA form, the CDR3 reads TGTGCCAGCAGCTTAGAGTCCCGAGGCACCTACGAGCAGTACTTC. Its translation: CASSLESRGTYEQYF.

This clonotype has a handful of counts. CDR3 nucleotide sequence: TGTGCCAGCAGATCTTCCCGGGACTTCCCTCGGAATGAGCAGTTCTTC. It encodes CASRSSRDFPRNEQFF. This chain uses TRBV12-3 or TRBV12-4 with TRBJ2-1; tentatively, D is TRBD2 (6 bases). The CDR3 totals 16 residues. Trimming cost V 6 bases and J 7 bases, with 22 bases left between them.

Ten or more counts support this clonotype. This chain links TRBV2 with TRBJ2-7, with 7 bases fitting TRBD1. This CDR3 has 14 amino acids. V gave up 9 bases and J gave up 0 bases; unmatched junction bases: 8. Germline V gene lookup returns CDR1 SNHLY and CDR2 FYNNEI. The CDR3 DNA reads TGTGCCAGGACTACAGGGGACAGCTCCTACGAGCAGTACTTC. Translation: CARTTGDSSYEQYF.

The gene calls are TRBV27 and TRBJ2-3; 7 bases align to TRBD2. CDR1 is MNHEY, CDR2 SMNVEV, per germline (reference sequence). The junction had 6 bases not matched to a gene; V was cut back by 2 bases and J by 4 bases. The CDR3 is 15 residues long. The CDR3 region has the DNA TGTGCCAGCAGTTTAGCGGGAGCTGGTTCAGATACGCAGTATTTT. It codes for CASSLAGAGSDTQYF.

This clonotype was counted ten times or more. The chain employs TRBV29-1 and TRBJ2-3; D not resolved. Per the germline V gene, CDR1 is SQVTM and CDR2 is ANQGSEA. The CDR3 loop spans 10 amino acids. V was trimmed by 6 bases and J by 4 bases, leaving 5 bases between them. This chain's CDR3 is CSVEADTQYF. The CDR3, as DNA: TGCAGCGTCGAGGCAGATACGCAGTATTTT.

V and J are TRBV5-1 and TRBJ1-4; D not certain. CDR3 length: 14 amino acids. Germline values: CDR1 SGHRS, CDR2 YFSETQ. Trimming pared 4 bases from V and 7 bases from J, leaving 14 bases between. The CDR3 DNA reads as TGCGCCAGCAGCCCGGACGGTGGGAGTGAAAAACTGTTTTTT. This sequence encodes CASSPDGGSEKLFF.